The 3 T cell receptor beta chains reported below all come from one sample, sequenced in a study of OX40 agonist ivuxolimab in advanced cancers. Using immunoSEQ multiplex PCR, the repertoire was profiled, and TCRdb retains in-frame clones only, with some absent. The sample holds tens of thousands of clones, roughly nine tenths seen once. The specimen was CD4+ or CD8+ T cells sorted from blood, collected in a trial of the OX40 agonist ivuxolimab. Receptor source: an adult with an advanced solid tumor such as melanoma, head and neck, liver or kidney cancer.

The chain employs TRBV4-2 and TRBJ1-1, with a weak D call TRBD1 (6 bases). The V gene lost 4 bases and the J gene lost 1 base, with 13 bases spanning the gap. The CDR3 sequence is 15 residues long. The V gene's germline CDR1 is LGHNA and CDR2 YNFKEQ. The CDR3 bases are TGTGCCAGCAGCCCCCGGGGGGCGCGGAACACTGAAGCTTTCTTT. This encodes CASSPRGARNTEAFF.

V and J are TRBV7-9 and TRBJ2-7; D not resolved. The germline V and J ends were trimmed by 1 base and 2 bases, with 12 bases remaining between them. Germline V CDR1 and CDR2: SEHNR, FQNEAQ (reference sequence). The CDR3 is made up of 15 amino acids. The CDR3 DNA sequence: TGTGCCAGCAGCTTAGGGTCAGGTCACACCTACGAGCAGTACTTC. Translation gives CASSLGSGHTYEQYF.

This chain joins TRBV7-6 and TRBJ2-2; 12 bases are shared with TRBD1. Trimming took 4 bases from V and 7 from J; bases not matched to a gene: 4. Germline CDR1 reads SGHVS; CDR2 reads FNYEAQ. The CDR3 contains 15 residues. In DNA, the CDR3 is TGTGCCAGCAGCTACGGGACAGGGGGCGGCGGGGAGCTGTTTTTT. It yields the protein CASSYGTGGGGELFF.